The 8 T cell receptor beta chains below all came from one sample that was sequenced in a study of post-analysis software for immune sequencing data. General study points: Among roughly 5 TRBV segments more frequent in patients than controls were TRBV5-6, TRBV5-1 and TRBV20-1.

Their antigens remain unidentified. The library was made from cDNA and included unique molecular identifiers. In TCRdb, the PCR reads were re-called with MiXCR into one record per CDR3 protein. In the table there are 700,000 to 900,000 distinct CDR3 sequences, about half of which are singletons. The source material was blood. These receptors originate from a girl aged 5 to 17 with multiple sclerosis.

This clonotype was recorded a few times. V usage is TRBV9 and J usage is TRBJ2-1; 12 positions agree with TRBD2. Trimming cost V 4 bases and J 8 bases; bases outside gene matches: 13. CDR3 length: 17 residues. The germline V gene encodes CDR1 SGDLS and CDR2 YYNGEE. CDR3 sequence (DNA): TGTGCCAGCAGCTCCACTAGCGGGAGGACCCCCGGGGATGAGCAGTTCTTC. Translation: CASSSTSGRTPGDEQFF.

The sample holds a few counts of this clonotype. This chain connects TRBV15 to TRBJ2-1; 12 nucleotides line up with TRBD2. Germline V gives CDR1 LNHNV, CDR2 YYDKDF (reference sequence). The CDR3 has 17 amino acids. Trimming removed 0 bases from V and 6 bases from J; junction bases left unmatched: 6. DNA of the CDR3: TGTGCCACCAGCAGAGATCCCGTGACTAGCGGGGGCAATGAGCAGTTCTTC. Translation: CATSRDPVTSGGNEQFF.

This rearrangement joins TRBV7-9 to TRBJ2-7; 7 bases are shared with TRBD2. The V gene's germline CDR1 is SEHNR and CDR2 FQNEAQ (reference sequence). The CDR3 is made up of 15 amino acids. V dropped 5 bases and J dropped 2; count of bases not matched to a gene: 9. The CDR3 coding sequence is TGTGCCAGCAGCCCCTCGGCTAGCGGAGCCTACGAGCAGTACTTC. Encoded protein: CASSPSASGAYEQYF.

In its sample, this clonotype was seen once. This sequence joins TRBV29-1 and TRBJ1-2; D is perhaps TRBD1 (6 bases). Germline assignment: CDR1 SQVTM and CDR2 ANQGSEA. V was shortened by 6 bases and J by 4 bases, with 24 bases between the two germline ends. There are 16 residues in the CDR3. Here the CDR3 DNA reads TGCAGCGTCCCAACCTTGGCAGGGGATAGCGGCTATGGCTACACCTTC. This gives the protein CSVPTLAGDSGYGYTF.

Written as DNA, the CDR3 is TGCGCCAGCAGCTTGGAATATCAGGGGGCCACTATGTTTGGCTACACCTTC. Residues: CASSLEYQGATMFGYTF. V usage is TRBV5-1 and J usage is TRBJ1-2; 8 nucleotides match TRBD1. The CDR3 totals 17 residues. V shed 0 bases and J 7 bases; nucleotides not matched to a gene: 14. Germline V lookup: CDR1 SGHRS, CDR2 YFSETQ.

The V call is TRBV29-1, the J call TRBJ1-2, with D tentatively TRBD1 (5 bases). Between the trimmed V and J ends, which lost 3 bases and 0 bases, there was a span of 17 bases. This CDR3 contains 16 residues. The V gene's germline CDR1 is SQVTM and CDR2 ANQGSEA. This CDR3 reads CSVDLQSDRANYGYTF. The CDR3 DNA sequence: TGCAGCGTTGATCTCCAGTCCGACAGAGCTAACTATGGCTACACCTTC.

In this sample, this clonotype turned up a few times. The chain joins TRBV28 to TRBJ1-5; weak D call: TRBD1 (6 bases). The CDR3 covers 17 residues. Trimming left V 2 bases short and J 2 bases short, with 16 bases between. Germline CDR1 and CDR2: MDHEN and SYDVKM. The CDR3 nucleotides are TGTGCCAGCAGTTTAAGCCCGACAGGTCGGGGCAATCAGCCCCAGCATTTT. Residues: CASSLSPTGRGNQPQHF.

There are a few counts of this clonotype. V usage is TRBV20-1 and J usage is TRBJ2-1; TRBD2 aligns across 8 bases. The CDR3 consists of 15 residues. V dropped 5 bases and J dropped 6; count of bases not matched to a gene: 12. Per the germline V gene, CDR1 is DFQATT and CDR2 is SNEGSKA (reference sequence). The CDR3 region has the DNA TGCAGTGCTCGGAGCGGGAGTTTGCCGGCCAATGAGCAGTTCTTC. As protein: CSARSGSLPANEQFF.